This is a list of T cell receptor beta chains from one sample in a study of OX40 agonist ivuxolimab in advanced cancers. The repertoire was sequenced with immunoSEQ multiplex PCR; TCRdb's copy has only in-frame clones and lacks some. This sample has 77,000 or so clones, with 84% found just once. The sequencing here drew on CD4+ or CD8+ T cells sorted from blood, taken in a trial of the OX40 agonist ivuxolimab. The receptors were gathered from an adult with an advanced solid tumor such as melanoma, head and neck, liver or kidney cancer. Each CDR3 is given with its conserved first and last residue. The D gene is left open where the match is weak. Only some rows state a clone size, as once, few, many or a class for expanded clones.

size	V	J	length	D	DNA	CDR3
-	TRBV29-1	TRBJ2-7	14	TRBD2	TGCAGCGTAATGGGACTAGCGGGGGGGTACGAGCAGTACTTC	CSVMGLAGGYEQYF
-	TRBV28	TRBJ1-3	16	-	TGTGCCAGCAGTTCCGCAACAGGGAACACTGGAAACACCATATATTTT	CASSSATGNTGNTIYF
-	TRBV6-6	TRBJ1-1	12	TRBD1	TGTGCCAGCAGCCGGACAGGGGGCGAAGCTTTCTTT	CASSRTGGEAFF
-	TRBV18	TRBJ2-7	13	-	TGTGCCAGCTCACCATTAATAGAAGCTGAGCAGTACTTC	CASSPLIEAEQYF
-	TRBV4-2	TRBJ2-1	16	TRBD2	TGTGCCAGCAGCCAAGATGAACTAGCGGGGATCAATGAGCAGTTCTTC	CASSQDELAGINEQFF
few	TRBV28	TRBJ1-6	13	-	TGTGCCAGCAGGACCCAGTTAGATTCACCCCTCCACTTT	CASRTQLDSPLHF
-	TRBV30	TRBJ1-2	12	-	TGTGCCTGGAGTATCACAGGTTATGGCTACACCTTC	CAWSITGYGYTF
-	TRBV5-6	TRBJ2-5	13	-	TGTGCCAGCAGCAGACAGAACCAAGAGACCCAGTACTTC	CASSRQNQETQYF
-	TRBV5-5	TRBJ1-1	15	-	TGTGCCAGCAGCTCTTACGCCCGTCCGAACACTGAAGCTTTCTTT	CASSSYARPNTEAFF
-	TRBV7-2	TRBJ2-7	14	-	TGTGCCAGCAGCTTAGCGTACAGGTCGGGAGAGCAGTACTTC	CASSLAYRSGEQYF
-	TRBV15	TRBJ2-1	16	TRBD1	TGTGCCACCAGCGGCGGAGACAGGGCCACCTACAATGAGCAGTTCTTC	CATSGGDRATYNEQFF
-	TRBV28	TRBJ1-2	13	-	TGTGCCAGCAGTAAGGGTCAGGGTGATGGCTACACCTTC	CASSKGQGDGYTF
-	TRBV9	TRBJ1-1	13	-	TGTGCCAGCAGCTCCGGACACATCACTGAAGCTTTCTTT	CASSSGHITEAFF
-	TRBV4-2	TRBJ2-2	14	-	TGTGCCAGCAGCCAAGATCGGGCAGCCGGGGAGCTGTTTTTT	CASSQDRAAGELFF
once	TRBV27	TRBJ1-2	13	-	TGTGCCAGCAGTCGGACAGCTAACTATGGCTACACCTTC	CASSRTANYGYTF
-	TRBV9	TRBJ2-1	14	TRBD2	TGTGCCAGCAGCATGACTAGCGGGGGGCCTGAGCAGTTCTTC	CASSMTSGGPEQFF
-	TRBV2	TRBJ2-7	13	-	TGTGCCAGCAGACAGGACAGAACCTACGAGCAGTACTTC	CASRQDRTYEQYF
-	TRBV10-3	TRBJ2-3	13	-	TGTGCCACACTTTCACAGCGCACAGATACGCAGTATTTT	CATLSQRTDTQYF
-	TRBV9	TRBJ2-7	15	TRBD1	TGTGCCAGCAGCGTGGGACAGGGGACCATCTACGAGCAGTACTTC	CASSVGQGTIYEQYF
-	TRBV6-1	TRBJ2-7	12	-	TGTGCCGTTGGACGAACGTACTACGAGCAGTACTTC	CAVGRTYYEQYF
-	TRBV19	TRBJ2-6	15	-	TGTGCCAGCCGCCGGCTCGTAGGTGGGGCCAACGTCCTGACTTTC	CASRRLVGGANVLTF
-	TRBV15	TRBJ1-5	15	-	TGTGCCACCAGCTCCAGGGACGGATTAAATCAGCCCCAGCATTTT	CATSSRDGLNQPQHF
-	TRBV30	TRBJ1-4	13	-	TGTGCCTGGGGGGTTGCAACTAATGAAAAACTGTTTTTT	CAWGVATNEKLFF
-	TRBV2	TRBJ1-2	14	-	TGTGCCAGCATTACCGGACACCAGAACTATGGCTACACCTTC	CASITGHQNYGYTF
-	TRBV28	TRBJ2-7	16	-	TGTGCCAGCAGCAAGATCCCAGACAGTGTATCCTACGAGCAGTACTTC	CASSKIPDSVSYEQYF
few	TRBV28	TRBJ2-1	15	TRBD2	TGTGCCAGCAGTTTAGCGAGCGGGGGGCCGGTTGAGCAGTTCTTC	CASSLASGGPVEQFF
-	TRBV7-9	TRBJ1-3	14	-	TGTGCCAGTGGGAGGGCGAGCTCTGGAAACACCATATATTTT	CASGRASSGNTIYF
-	TRBV4-1	TRBJ2-1	16	TRBD2	TGCGCCAGCAACTCTCGACTAGCGGGAGGCTTAGGTGAGCAGTTCTTC	CASNSRLAGGLGEQFF
-	TRBV5-1	TRBJ2-2	15	TRBD1	TGCGCCAGCAGCCCGGACAGGCCGAACACCGGGGAGCTGTTTTTT	CASSPDRPNTGELFF
once	TRBV9	TRBJ2-3	16	TRBD2	TGTGCCAGCAGCCCTCCGGGACTAGCGGGTATAGATACGCAGTATTTT	CASSPPGLAGIDTQYF
-	TRBV21-1	TRBJ1-5	15	-	TGTGCCAGCAGCCCCCCCGGGCACGTCAGTCAGCCCCAGCATTTT	CASSPPGHVSQPQHF
-	TRBV6-1	TRBJ1-2	12	-	TGTGCCAGCAGTGAATTGGGGGGCGGCTACACCTTC	CASSELGGGYTF
-	TRBV21-1	TRBJ2-2	15	-	TGTGCCAGCAGCAGTGGACAGGGGTCCACCGGGGAGCTGTTTTTT	CASSSGQGSTGELFF
-	TRBV7-9	TRBJ2-1	18	TRBD2	TGTGCCAGCAGCTTATATTCGGGTCTAGCGGGAGTCGGTAATGAGCAGTTCTTC	CASSLYSGLAGVGNEQFF
-	TRBV18	TRBJ1-1	14	-	TGTGCCAGCCGAGTGACCCGTGCGAACACTGAAGCTTTCTTT	CASRVTRANTEAFF
-	TRBV5-8	TRBJ2-5	13	-	TGTGCCAGCAGCCGACATGGCCAAGAGACCCAGTACTTC	CASSRHGQETQYF
few	TRBV20-1	TRBJ1-4	11	-	TGCAGTGCTAAAAAAAGTGAAAAACTGTTTTTT	CSAKKSEKLFF
few	TRBV6-5	TRBJ1-6	13	-	TGTGCCAGCAGACCCGGAGTTCGTTCACCCCTCCACTTT	CASRPGVRSPLHF
-	TRBV11-2	TRBJ1-3	16	-	TGTGCCAGCAGCGGGAGGACGGACAATCGGGTAAACACCATATATTTT	CASSGRTDNRVNTIYF
-	TRBV4-1	TRBJ2-1	19	TRBD2	TGCGCCAGCAGCCAAGATCGTTCTAGCGGGAGGGCCGACGACAATGAGCAGTTCTTC	CASSQDRSSGRADDNEQFF
-	TRBV18	TRBJ2-3	14	TRBD2	TGTGCCAGCTCATCGGGACTATCCACAGATACGCAGTATTTT	CASSSGLSTDTQYF
-	TRBV7-9	TRBJ2-3	15	-	TGTGCCAGCAGCCCCCAAATGGGGAGTACAGATACGCAGTATTTT	CASSPQMGSTDTQYF
-	TRBV6-5	TRBJ2-2	13	-	TGTGCCAGCAGTTTAGCCGGGGGATGGGAGCTGTTTTTT	CASSLAGGWELFF
-	TRBV18	TRBJ2-1	16	TRBD2	TGTGCCAGCTCACCACGGGGGCCCGGGGGGGATTGGGAGCAGTTCTTC	CASSPRGPGGDWEQFF
-	TRBV18	TRBJ2-1	14	-	TGTGCCAGCTCACCAGAGAGGATCTACAATGAGCAGTTCTTC	CASSPERIYNEQFF
-	TRBV5-1	TRBJ1-4	15	-	TGCGCCAGCAGCTTAACGGGGGCCACTAATGAAAAACTGTTTTTT	CASSLTGATNEKLFF
-	TRBV19	TRBJ2-6	16	-	TGTGCCAGTAGCGACAGGGGAGGGACTGGGGCCAACGTCCTGACTTTC	CASSDRGGTGANVLTF
few	TRBV7-9	TRBJ1-4	14	TRBD1	TGTGCCAGCAGCTGGGGACAGGGAGGTGAAAAACTGTTTTTT	CASSWGQGGEKLFF
-	TRBV28	TRBJ1-5	15	-	TGTGCCAGCAGTCTTGGGGTGGGGGATAATCAGCCCCAGCATTTT	CASSLGVGDNQPQHF
-	TRBV9	TRBJ2-1	13	TRBD2	TGTGCCAGCAACGGGGGGTACTACAATGAGCAGTTCTTC	CASNGGYYNEQFF
-	TRBV5-4	TRBJ1-2	11	-	TGTGCCAGCAGCCCCGGAGATGGCTACACCTTC	CASSPGDGYTF
-	TRBV2	TRBJ2-2	15	-	TGTGCCAGCAGGATCGGCCCCGCTGGCACCGGGGAGCTGTTTTTT	CASRIGPAGTGELFF
-	TRBV7-9	TRBJ1-2	14	TRBD1	TGTGCCAGCAGCTTAATGGGACAGATCTATGGCTACACCTTC	CASSLMGQIYGYTF
-	TRBV5-1	TRBJ2-3	13	-	TGCGCCAGCAGCTTGCAGACAGATGATACGCAGTATTTT	CASSLQTDDTQYF
-	TRBV18	TRBJ1-1	12	-	TGTGCCAGCTCTCAGTCGAACACTGAAGCTTTCTTT	CASSQSNTEAFF